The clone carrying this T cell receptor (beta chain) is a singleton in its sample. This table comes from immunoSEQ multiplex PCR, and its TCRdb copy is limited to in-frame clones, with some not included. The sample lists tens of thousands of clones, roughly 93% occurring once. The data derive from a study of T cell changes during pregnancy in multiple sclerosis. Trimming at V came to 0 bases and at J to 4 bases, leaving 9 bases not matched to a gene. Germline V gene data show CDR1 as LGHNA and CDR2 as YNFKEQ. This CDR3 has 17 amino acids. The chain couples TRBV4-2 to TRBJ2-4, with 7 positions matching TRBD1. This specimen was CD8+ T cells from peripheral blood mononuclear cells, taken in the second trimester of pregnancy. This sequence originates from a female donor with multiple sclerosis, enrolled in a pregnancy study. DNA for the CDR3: TGTGCCAGCAGCCAAGATGGGTACCAGGGGGTTAAAAACATTCAGTACTTC. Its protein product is CASSQDGYQGVKNIQYF.